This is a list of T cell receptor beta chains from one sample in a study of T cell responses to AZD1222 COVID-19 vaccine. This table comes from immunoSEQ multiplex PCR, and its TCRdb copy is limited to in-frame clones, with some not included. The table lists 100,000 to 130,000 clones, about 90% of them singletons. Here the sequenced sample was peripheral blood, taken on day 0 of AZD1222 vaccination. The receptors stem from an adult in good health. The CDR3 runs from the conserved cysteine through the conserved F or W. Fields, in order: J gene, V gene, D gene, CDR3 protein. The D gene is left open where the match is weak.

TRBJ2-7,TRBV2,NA,CASSEQGWDWGEQYF
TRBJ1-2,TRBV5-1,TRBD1,CASSLDGTVSNYGYTF
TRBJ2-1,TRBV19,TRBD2,CASSTLARLAGGSYNEQFF
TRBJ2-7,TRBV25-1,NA,CASSDTKAYSYEQYF
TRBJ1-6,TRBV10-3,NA,CAISVGPGGDNSPLHF
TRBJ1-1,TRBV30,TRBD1,CAWSVQGTEAFF
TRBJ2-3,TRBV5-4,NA,CASSNERGVSTDTQYF
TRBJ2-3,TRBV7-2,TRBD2,CASSLLSGGGDTQYF
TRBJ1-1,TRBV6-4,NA,CASTYPGRNTEAFF
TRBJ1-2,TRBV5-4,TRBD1,CASSSGTETNYGYTF
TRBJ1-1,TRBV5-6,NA,CASSRTELMNTEAFF